This T cell receptor beta chain was recovered during a study of molecular identifiers for immune sequencing clone quantification. Study-wide points: Clones above 20 RNA copies held over 97% of effector molecules, under 1% in naive cells. Same-barcode identical TCR molecules could make highly expanded clones look smaller than they are. Jurkat TCR RNA spiked in from one cell reportedly remained identifiable amid around 1 million naive cells.

In TCRdb, the PCR reads were re-called with MiXCR into one record per CDR3 protein. The sample includes more than 450,000 distinct CDR3 sequences, about a fifth of them seen just once. Regarding this clonotype: Its specificity is unknown. This may be a read error, as it is one base from a much larger clone.

Researchers sorted naive CD8 T cells as cells that were CD8+CD4-CCR7+CD45RA+. The CDR3 totals 15 residues. Germline V gene lookup returns CDR1 MDHEN and CDR2 SYDVKM. J was trimmed by 7 bases and V by 3 bases; bases with no gene match: 9. Source material: naive CD8+ T cells from blood, with Jurkat cell RNA spiked in. Subset here: FACS-sorted CD8+CD4-CCR7+CD45RA+ naive T cells. This chain uses TRBV28 with TRBJ2-1; 7 nucleotides match TRBD2. The sequence was collected from a human donor in good health. Some libraries in this study had Jurkat cell RNA spiked in. CDR3 amino acids: CASSLVGGSKNEQFF. The CDR3 bases are TGTGCCAGCAGTTTGGTGGGAGGGTCGAAGAATGAGCAGTTCTTC.